These 19 T cell receptor beta chains were all obtained from the same sample, sequenced in a study of T cell responses to AZD1222 COVID-19 vaccine (dated by TCRdb to the early 2020s). Receptor amplification or capture employed the immunoSEQ multiplex PCR assay. TCRdb's version of the immuneACCESS table is confined to in-frame rearrangements and falls short of the full clone set. An unresolved V gene accounts for under half of the shortfall where checked; the remainder is of unknown origin. In this sample the table shows 150,000 to 190,000 clones, 88% of which occur a single time. 6.9% of the sample comes from the top ten. This specimen's time point label, per the study, means: sample from adult after SARS-CoV-2 infection, after symptom onset. The source material was peripheral blood, sampled after recovery from COVID-19. The receptors derive from an adult who had recovered from COVID-19.

V gene TRBV7-3 combines with J gene TRBJ2-2; no firm D call. This CDR3 comprises 14 residues. Trimming shortened V by 2 bases and J by 5 bases, and 9 bases separated the two germline ends. CDR1 and CDR2 from the germline V gene are SGHTA and FQGTGA. CDR3 bases: TGTGCCAGCAGCTTACTCACGGCGACCGGGGAGCTGTTTTTT. Its translation is CASSLLTATGELFF.

The chain recombines TRBV5-3 with TRBJ1-5; 7 nucleotides line up with TRBD1. TRBV5-3 is recorded as an ORF, its role being uncertain. The CDR3 has 16 amino acids. V was pared by 3 bases and J by 0 bases, with 6 bases of the junction left unmatched. The CDR3 DNA reads TGTGCCAGAAGCTGGGGGACAGTGAATAGCAATCAGCCCCAGCATTTT. Its protein is CARSWGTVNSNQPQHF.

V and J are TRBV6-5 and TRBJ1-2; no definite D call. The CDR3 consists of 15 residues. The germline V gene encodes CDR1 MNHEY and CDR2 SVGAGI. V gave up 0 bases and J gave up 1 base, with 9 bases separating them. The CDR3 sequence is CASSYSMTDNYGYTF. The DNA of the CDR3 is TGTGCCAGCAGTTACTCGATGACGGATAACTATGGCTACACCTTC.

The chain is built from TRBV27 and TRBJ2-2; D is undetermined. Germline lookup yields CDR1 MNHEY and CDR2 SMNVEV (reference sequence). Trimming stripped 3 bases from V and 5 bases from J, with 4 bases between. This CDR3 is built from 12 residues. CDR3 region: CASSFTTGELFF. DNA for the CDR3: TGTGCCAGCAGTTTCACAACCGGGGAGCTGTTTTTT.

This chain links TRBV29-1 with TRBJ1-1; D gene ambiguous. The V and J ends lost 4 bases and 2 bases respectively, with 8 bases between them. Germline V CDR1 and CDR2: SQVTM, ANQGSEA. The CDR3 totals 12 residues. CDR3 coding DNA: TGCAGCGTTGTTTCTGGTAACACTGAAGCTTTCTTT. It is translated as CSVVSGNTEAFF.

This clone appeared a single time. The chain joins TRBV5-1 to TRBJ1-1, with D maybe TRBD1 (5 bases). V lost 2 bases, J lost 0 bases, and 8 bases lay in between. The CDR3 length is 14 residues. Germline V lookup: CDR1 SGHRS, CDR2 YFSETQ. CDR3 DNA sequence: TGCGCCAGCAGCTTCCGACAGATGAACACTGAAGCTTTCTTT. Amino acids: CASSFRQMNTEAFF. Based on the CDR3 plus reference TRBV5-1 and TRBJ1-1, the full variable domain is KAGVTQTPRYLIKTRGQQVTLSCSPISGHRSVSWYQQTPGQGLQFLFEYFSETQRNKGNFPGRFSGRQFSNSRSEMNVSTLELGDSALYLCASSFRQMNTEAFFGQGTRLTVV.

The CDR3 DNA sequence: TGTGCCAGTAGTACCCCGGGGAAGGCTTCTGGAAACACCATATATTTT. Translating gives CASSTPGKASGNTIYF. The chain carries TRBV19 and TRBJ1-3; D call uncertain. CDR3 size: 16 residues. Between the trimmed V and J ends, which lost 4 bases and 1 base, there was a span of 14 bases. Germline V gene data show CDR1 as LNHDA and CDR2 as SQIVND (reference sequence).

The chain uses TRBV19 and TRBJ2-2; D is tentatively TRBD1 or TRBD2 (5 bases each). Trimming shortened V by 4 bases and J by 6 bases, and 24 bases separated the two germline ends. The CDR3 has 18 residues. From germline, CDR1 is LNHDA and CDR2 SQIVND (reference sequence). The CDR3 DNA is TGTGCCAGTAGTACCCGGGACGCCAGATTGGGCTTGCCCGGGGAGCTGTTTTTT. Protein product: CASSTRDARLGLPGELFF.

In this sample, this clone turned up once. The gene calls are TRBV10-3 and TRBJ2-2; maybe TRBD2 (5 bases). This CDR3 spans 12 amino acids. V was clipped by 5 bases and J by 5 bases, with 6 bases between them. Germline V gives CDR1 ENHRY, CDR2 SYGVKD. This CDR3 is CAISRGTGELFF. CDR3 coding DNA: TGTGCCATCAGTAGAGGGACCGGGGAGCTGTTTTTT.

The rearrangement links TRBV5-1 to TRBJ1-1, with TRBD1 identical over 7 bases. From germline, CDR1 is SGHRS and CDR2 YFSETQ. This CDR3 contains 14 residues. With V trimmed by 4 bases and J by 0 bases, 3 bases remained unmatched. The CDR3: CASSRTGMNTEAFF. The CDR3 DNA reads as TGCGCCAGCAGCCGGACAGGAATGAACACTGAAGCTTTCTTT.

The chain employs TRBV19 and TRBJ2-7; tentatively, D is TRBD2 (7 bases). This CDR3 comprises 12 residues. V lost 7 bases, J lost 4 bases, and 11 bases lay in between. Germline CDR1 is LNHDA and CDR2 is SQIVND (reference sequence). Here the CDR3 reads CASKGGLYEQYF. CDR3 coding DNA: TGTGCCAGTAAGGGGGGACTATACGAGCAGTACTTC. The full variable domain, its missing parts supplied by reference TRBV19 and TRBJ2-7, is DGGITQSPKYLFRKEGQNVTLSCEQNLNHDAMYWYRQDPGQGLRLIYYSQIVNDFQKGDIAEGYSVSREKKESFPLTVTSAQKNPTAFYLCASKGGLYEQYFGPGTRLTVT.

This rearrangement joins TRBV18 to TRBJ2-2; no reliable D call. Deletions cut 4 bases from V and 1 base from J, with 4 bases between. The CDR3 runs 13 residues. Germline assignment: CDR1 KGHSH and CDR2 LQKENI. DNA for the CDR3: TGTGCCAGCTCACACAAGAACACCGGGGAGCTGTTTTTT. It specifies CASSHKNTGELFF.

The chain links TRBV27 to TRBJ2-5, with 11 bases fitting TRBD2. The CDR3 contains 15 residues. Trimming removed 2 bases from V and 6 bases from J; junction bases left unmatched: 5. Germline-derived CDR1 and CDR2 are MNHEY and SMNVEV (reference sequence). CDR3: CASSLRLAGMKTQYF. DNA of the CDR3: TGTGCCAGCAGTTTAAGACTAGCGGGGATGAAGACCCAGTACTTC.

This clone was recorded once. V is TRBV25-1 and J is TRBJ1-2; D is unresolved. The CDR3 length is 14 residues. V lost 5 bases and J lost 4, with 14 bases in between. CDR1 MGHDK and CDR2 SYGVNS come from the germline V gene. CDR3 sequence: CASSPVPFLYGYTF. In nucleotides, the CDR3 is TGTGCCAGCAGTCCCGTTCCGTTCCTCTATGGCTACACCTTC.

The chain joins TRBV27 to TRBJ1-5; D remains ambiguous. Between the trimmed V and J ends, which lost 10 bases and 7 bases, there was a span of 17 bases. Per the germline V gene, CDR1 is MNHEY and CDR2 is SMNVEV (reference sequence). The CDR3 contains 13 residues. The chain's CDR3 is CANHRNRYQPQHF. CDR3 nucleotide sequence: TGTGCCAACCATCGGAACAGATACCAGCCCCAGCATTTT.

The rearrangement joins TRBV27 to TRBJ2-7; the D gene could be TRBD1 or TRBD2 (5 bases each). The CDR3 spans 16 residues. V lost 5 bases, J lost 0 bases, and 17 bases lay in between. Germline V gene sequence: CDR1 MNHEY, CDR2 SMNVEV (reference sequence). This CDR3 is CASSGPRGTYSYEQYF. CDR3 bases: TGTGCCAGCAGTGGTCCGAGGGGAACCTACTCCTACGAGCAGTACTTC.

This clone has just a few counts. The genes are TRBV2 and TRBJ2-7; TRBD2 aligns across 9 bases. The CDR3 covers 11 residues. Germline lookup yields CDR1 SNHLY and CDR2 FYNNEI. The V segment lost 7 bases and the J segment 10 bases; nucleotides outside the gene matches: 5. CDR3 in DNA: TGTGCCAGCAAAGGGACTAGCATACAGTACTTC. Protein: CASKGTSIQYF.

In DNA, the CDR3 is TGCAGTTCAGACAGGGCTGGGGGCTACACCTTC. Its translation: CSSDRAGGYTF. The V call is TRBV20-1, the J call TRBJ1-2; 7 positions match TRBD1. CDR3 length: 11 residues. Germline-derived CDR1 and CDR2 are DFQATT and SNEGSKA (reference sequence). The ends lost 8 bases at V and 8 bases at J; junction bases unmatched: 8.

The chain uses TRBV7-2 and TRBJ2-7; D gene uncertain. The V end was cut by 1 base, the J end by 4 bases, with 11 bases between. From germline, CDR1 is SGHTA and CDR2 FQGNSA. The CDR3 is made up of 14 amino acids. CDR3 DNA sequence: TGTGCCAGCAGCTTAGTATTTCAGAGATACGAGCAGTACTTC. Protein sequence: CASSLVFQRYEQYF.